The 13 T cell receptor beta chains reported below all come from one sample, sequenced in a study of OX40 agonist ivuxolimab in advanced cancers. Assay used: immunoSEQ multiplex PCR; TCRdb lists only in-frame clones, some missing. The sample shows more than 45,000 clones, nearly 85% of them seen only once. The sample was CD4+ or CD8+ T cells sorted from blood, taken in a trial of the OX40 agonist ivuxolimab. These TCRs come from an adult with an advanced solid tumor such as melanoma, head and neck, liver or kidney cancer.

V is TRBV6-1 and J is TRBJ2-7; TRBD2 agrees at 9 bases. With 7 bases clipped from V and 3 bases from J, the junction kept 7 bases outside the gene matches. Germline V gene data show CDR1 as MNHNS and CDR2 as SASEGT. The CDR3 has 14 residues. This CDR3 is CASTRSGGSYEQYF. In nucleotides, the CDR3 is TGTGCCAGCACGAGGAGCGGGGGGAGCTACGAGCAGTACTTC.

The rearrangement joins TRBV6-6 to TRBJ2-3; 7 bases are a match to TRBD2. The CDR3 contains 13 residues. V lost 7 bases to trimming and J lost 4 bases; unmatched junction nucleotides: 5. Germline V gene data show CDR1 as MNHNY and CDR2 as SVGAGI (reference sequence). In DNA, the CDR3 is TGTGCCAGCACGGGAGGTGTGCCAGATACGCAGTATTTT. It is translated as CASTGGVPDTQYF.

The V call is TRBV2, the J call TRBJ1-5; a possible D gene is TRBD1 (5 bases). Germline V gene lookup returns CDR1 SNHLY and CDR2 FYNNEI. The CDR3 is 12 amino acids. Trimming shortened V by 7 bases and J by 5 bases, and 9 bases separated the two germline ends. This CDR3 is CASKGIDQPQHF. CDR3 nucleotide sequence: TGTGCCAGCAAGGGGATTGATCAGCCCCAGCATTTT.

The V call is TRBV19, the J call TRBJ2-2, with D possibly called TRBD1 or TRBD2 (6 bases each). CDR1 is LNHDA, CDR2 SQIVND, per germline (reference sequence). This CDR3 comprises 16 residues. Trimming left V 4 bases short and J 7 bases short, with 19 bases between. The CDR3 spells CASSRAFPGAGGELFF. The CDR3 DNA sequence: TGTGCCAGTAGTAGAGCTTTCCCGGGGGCAGGCGGGGAGCTGTTTTTT.

The rearrangement joins TRBV13 to TRBJ1-1; D gene ambiguous. CDR3 length equals 13 residues. V was shortened by 2 bases and J by 3 bases, with 7 bases between the two germline ends. Germline values: CDR1 PRHDT, CDR2 FYEKMQ (reference sequence). CDR3 coding DNA: TGTGCCAGCAGCTTAAGTCGGGACACTGAAGCTTTCTTT. The encoded protein is CASSLSRDTEAFF.

The chain couples TRBV5-1 to TRBJ2-3; 10 bases map to TRBD1. From germline, CDR1 is SGHRS and CDR2 YFSETQ. CDR3 size: 17 residues. Trimming cost V 4 bases and J 2 bases; bases outside gene matches: 10. The CDR3 is CASSLGQGVANTDTQYF. CDR3 nucleotides: TGCGCCAGCAGCCTAGGACAGGGGGTTGCTAACACAGATACGCAGTATTTT.

The chain recombines TRBV7-2 with TRBJ2-1; D is ambiguous. Germline V gene lookup returns CDR1 SGHTA and CDR2 FQGNSA. The CDR3 consists of 14 residues. The V and J ends lost 1 base and 4 bases respectively, with 8 bases between them. The CDR3 spells CASSLGQQYNEQFF. As DNA, the CDR3 is TGTGCCAGCAGCTTAGGGCAGCAGTACAATGAGCAGTTCTTC.

This clone has only a few counts. The rearrangement links TRBV5-8 to TRBJ2-5; the D gene is possibly TRBD2 (5 bases). V was trimmed by 0 bases and J by 3 bases, leaving 12 bases between them. The length of the CDR3 is 15 residues. Looked up from germline, CDR1 is SGHTS and CDR2 is YDEGEE. CDR3 region: CASSLAGELKETQYF. The CDR3 DNA sequence: TGTGCCAGCAGCTTGGCCGGGGAGCTGAAAGAGACCCAGTACTTC.

The chain combines TRBV12-2 with TRBJ1-5; the table names TRBD1, a call not compared with the DNA. TRBV12-2 counts as a pseudogene. The CDR3 sequence is 12 residues long. This chain's CDR3 is CASRFWGNSQHF. CDR3 bases: TGTGCAAGTCGCTTCTGGGGCAACTCCCAGCATTTT.

V usage is TRBV7-2 and J usage is TRBJ1-2, with TRBD1 matching 9 bases. The germline V gene encodes CDR1 SGHTA and CDR2 FQGNSA. The CDR3 has 15 residues. With V trimmed by 5 bases and J by 4 bases, 8 bases remained unmatched. CDR3 nucleotides: TGTGCCAGCAGCCCTACAGGGGGCGCGAGCTATGGCTACACCTTC. Protein sequence: CASSPTGGASYGYTF. The full variable domain, completed using reference TRBV7-2 and TRBJ1-2, is GAGVSQSPSNKVTEKGKDVELRCDPISGHTALYWYRQSLGQGLEFLIYFQGNSAPDKSGLPSDRFSAERTGGSVSTLTIQRTQQEDSAVYLCASSPTGGASYGYTFGSGTRLTVV.

The V gene is TRBV4-1, the J gene TRBJ1-2; D gene ambiguous. Trimming cost V 1 base and J 8 bases, with 14 bases left between them. CDR1 and CDR2 from the germline V gene are MGHRA and YSYEKL. The CDR3 totals 14 residues. CDR3 sequence reads: CASSQVNSVEGYTF. The CDR3 nucleotides are TGCGCCAGCAGCCAAGTTAACAGCGTGGAGGGCTACACCTTC.

This clone has a handful of counts. The V call is TRBV7-3, the J call TRBJ1-2; unclear D gene. The germline V and J ends were trimmed by 3 bases and 8 bases, with 13 bases remaining between them. This CDR3 spans 13 amino acids. The germline V gene encodes CDR1 SGHTA and CDR2 FQGTGA. The CDR3 nucleotides read TGTGCCAGCAGCTTGCAGCCCGGACGGGGCTACACCTTC. This sequence encodes CASSLQPGRGYTF.

The rearrangement links TRBV9 to TRBJ1-1; TRBD1 might be the D (6 bases). The V and J ends lost 3 bases and 0 bases respectively, with 15 bases between them. The CDR3 is made up of 16 amino acids. Germline V gives CDR1 SGDLS, CDR2 YYNGEE. The CDR3 is CASSAGATVVNTEAFF. CDR3 in DNA: TGTGCCAGCAGCGCAGGGGCGACGGTGGTGAACACTGAAGCTTTCTTT.